A single sample is the source of the 29 T cell receptor beta chains below, sequenced in a study of blood T cell repertoires in COVID-19. Measured with immunoSEQ multiplex PCR; TCRdb has only the in-frame clones, and not every one. The sample has approximately 90,000 clones; 65% to 90% are singletons. Sample: peripheral blood. These receptors were obtained from a man aged 60 to 69 with acute or convalescent COVID-19.

This clone was recorded once. J is TRBJ2-1 and V is TRBV3-1 (or the pseudogene TRBV3-2); TRBD1 might be the D (6 bases). The germline V gene has CDR1 LGHDT and CDR2 YNNKEL (reference sequence). V was shortened by 4 bases and J by 9 bases, with 13 bases between the two germline ends. This CDR3 has 13 amino acids. CDR3 in amino acids: CASSLRGGSEQFF. The CDR3 DNA sequence: TGTGCCAGCAGCCTCCGAGGGGGTAGTGAGCAGTTCTTC.

The chain combines TRBV28 with TRBJ2-6; 8 bases are a match to TRBD2. With 3 bases clipped from V and 2 bases from J, the junction kept 6 bases outside the gene matches. The germline V gene has CDR1 MDHEN and CDR2 SYDVKM. This CDR3 comprises 17 residues. The CDR3: CASSFGGAQTGANVLTF. The CDR3 region has the DNA TGTGCCAGCAGTTTCGGGGGGGCGCAGACTGGGGCCAACGTCCTGACTTTC. The variable domain in full, with the rest retrieved from reference TRBV28 and TRBJ2-6, is DVKVTQSSRYLVKRTGEKVFLECVQDMDHENMFWYRQDPGLGLRLIYFSYDVKMKEKGDIPEGYSVSREKKERFSLILESASTNQTSMYLCASSFGGAQTGANVLTFGAGSRLTVL.

This clone showed up just a few times. The chain couples TRBV5-1 to TRBJ1-2; the D is unclear. Germline CDR1 SGHRS, CDR2 YFSETQ. The CDR3 totals 14 residues. Between the trimmed V and J ends, which lost 4 bases and 6 bases, there was a span of 16 bases. The DNA for the CDR3 is TGCGCCAGCAGCCACGGGCGGGCATTGGATGGCTACACCTTC. Its protein product is CASSHGRALDGYTF. Complete variable domain (other parts from reference TRBV5-1 and TRBJ1-2): KAGVTQTPRYLIKTRGQQVTLSCSPISGHRSVSWYQQTPGQGLQFLFEYFSETQRNKGNFPGRFSGRQFSNSRSEMNVSTLELGDSALYLCASSHGRALDGYTFGSGTRLTVV.

The rearrangement links TRBV21-1 to TRBJ2-7; the table gives TRBD2 as D, unverified against the DNA. TRBV21-1 represents a pseudogene. CDR3 length equals 15 residues. DNA of the CDR3: TGTGCCAGCTCTCAGTTTTCGGGAACAGTCTACGAGCAGTACGTC. Protein sequence: CASSQFSGTVYEQYV.

This clone was found a few times. This chain uses TRBV5-1 with TRBJ2-2; 9 nucleotides agree with TRBD1. The CDR3 covers 16 residues. The V segment lost 4 bases and the J segment 2 bases; nucleotides outside the gene matches: 6. The germline V gene has CDR1 SGHRS and CDR2 YFSETQ. The CDR3 bases are TGCGCCAGCAGCCCGGACAGGGGATACAACACCGGGGAGCTGTTTTTT. Translation gives CASSPDRGYNTGELFF.

The V call is TRBV2, the J call TRBJ2-3; the D gene is possibly TRBD1 (6 bases). Germline assignment: CDR1 SNHLY and CDR2 FYNNEI. The V gene lost 6 bases and the J gene lost 6 bases, with 10 bases spanning the gap. This CDR3 spans 12 amino acids. Written as DNA, the CDR3 is TGTGCCAGCAGCCTTAGGGGGGATACGCAGTATTTT. Residues: CASSLRGDTQYF.

The rearrangement links TRBV2 to TRBJ1-4; weak D call: TRBD1 (5 bases). Germline assignment: CDR1 SNHLY and CDR2 FYNNEI. V dropped 3 bases and J dropped 4 bases, with 9 bases sitting between them. The CDR3 loop spans 14 amino acids. The CDR3 nucleotides read TGTGCCAGCAGTGACGGGGGGGATAATGAAAAACTGTTTTTT. Translation gives CASSDGGDNEKLFF. Looking up the rest from reference TRBV2 and TRBJ1-4 gives the full variable domain: EPEVTQTPSHQVTQMGQEVILRCVPISNHLYFYWYRQILGQKVEFLVSFYNNEISEKSEIFDDQFSVERPDGSNFTLKIRSTKLEDSAMYFCASSDGGDNEKLFFGSGTQLSVL.

The genes are TRBV5-5 and TRBJ1-6; 10 bases are shared with TRBD1. CDR3 length equals 15 residues. CDR1 and CDR2 (germline): SGHKS, YYEKEE (reference sequence). J was trimmed by 10 bases and V by 3 bases; bases with no gene match: 7. The CDR3 loop is CASSSAGQGESPLHF. The CDR3, as DNA: TGTGCCAGCAGCTCGGCCGGACAGGGGGAATCACCCCTCCACTTT.

V and J are TRBV10-3 and TRBJ1-6; TRBD1 matches 9 bases. Germline V lookup: CDR1 ENHRY, CDR2 SYGVKD. The CDR3 is made up of 14 amino acids. Trimming cost V 5 bases and J 10 bases; bases outside gene matches: 6. Here the CDR3 reads CAISPGQGESPLHF. CDR3 sequence (DNA): TGTGCCATCAGTCCGGGACAGGGTGAATCACCCCTCCACTTT.

The table lists this clone with a few counts. V is TRBV7-2 and J is TRBJ1-6; no firm D call. V shed 5 bases and J shed 7 bases, with 12 bases lying between them. In germline, CDR1 is SGHTA, CDR2 FQGNSA. This CDR3 is 14 amino acids long. CDR3 sequence: CASSPAAGNSPLHF. The DNA of the CDR3 is TGTGCCAGCAGCCCAGCGGCTGGGAATTCACCCCTCCACTTT.

This sequence joins TRBV4-2 and TRBJ2-1, with TRBD1 matching over 8 bases. V lost 0 bases and J lost 0; bases outside the gene matches: 4. The CDR3 covers 17 residues. Germline V lookup: CDR1 LGHNA, CDR2 YNFKEQ. In DNA form, the CDR3 reads TGTGCCAGCAGCCAAGAGCGACAGGGGAGCTCCTACAATGAGCAGTTCTTC. This translates into CASSQERQGSSYNEQFF.

This chain joins TRBV4-1 and TRBJ1-5; possible D gene TRBD1, 5 bases. Germline V gene data show CDR1 as MGHRA and CDR2 as YSYEKL. The V end was cut by 1 base, the J end by 2 bases, with 12 bases between. This CDR3 spans 16 amino acids. The CDR3 bases are TGCGCCAGCAGCCAAGGAATCGGAGGGGGCAATCAGCCCCAGCATTTT. This gives the protein CASSQGIGGGNQPQHF.

This rearrangement joins TRBV29-1 to TRBJ2-1, with unresolved D. Looked up from germline, CDR1 is SQVTM and CDR2 is ANQGSEA. The CDR3 loop spans 12 amino acids. V shed 4 bases and J shed 5 bases, with 9 bases lying between them. CDR3 coding DNA: TGCAGCGTTGGTACAGCAAACAATGAGCAGTTCTTC. Amino acids: CSVGTANNEQFF.

The V and J genes are TRBV9 and TRBJ1-2, with TRBD1 as a possible D gene (5 bases). The CDR3 runs to 14 residues. Per germline, CDR1 SGDLS and CDR2 YYNGEE. Trimming took 3 bases from V and 5 from J, leaving 14 bases between them. CDR3 bases: TGTGCCAGCAGCGAGGCGGAAGGGGCTTATGGCTACACCTTC. Translation gives CASSEAEGAYGYTF.

The chain carries TRBV4-2 and TRBJ2-5, with 10 bases aligning to TRBD2. Trimming at V came to 0 bases and at J to 5 bases, leaving 9 bases not matched to a gene. CDR1 and CDR2 from the germline V gene are LGHNA and YNFKEQ. The length of the CDR3 is 17 residues. In DNA form, the CDR3 reads TGTGCCAGCAGCCAAGACCCAAGCGGGGGGGCGGGGGAGACCCAGTACTTC. Translation gives CASSQDPSGGAGETQYF.

The chain uses TRBV7-7 and TRBJ2-7, with D possibly matching TRBD1 (6 bases). Trimming removed 4 bases from V and 3 bases from J, with 16 bases in between. The CDR3 is 15 residues long. Germline assignment: CDR1 SSHAT and CDR2 FNYEAQ (reference sequence). The CDR3 spells CASSYGPGEGYEQYF. For the CDR3, the DNA is TGTGCCAGCAGCTACGGCCCAGGGGAAGGCTACGAGCAGTACTTC.

The genes are TRBV5-1 and TRBJ1-6; 7 bases fit TRBD1. The J segment lost 7 bases and the V segment lost 6 bases, leaving 7 bases of the junction unmatched. Germline CDR1 SGHRS, CDR2 YFSETQ. This CDR3 spans 14 amino acids. CDR3 residues: CASTRDRANSPLHF. The CDR3 nucleotides are TGCGCCAGCACCCGGGACAGAGCCAATTCACCCCTCCACTTT.

Concerning this clone: Other DNA sequences in the sample encode the same CDR3. The rearrangement joins TRBV7-9 to TRBJ2-5, with 7 bases identical to TRBD2. The CDR3 is made up of 14 amino acids. The V and J ends lost 0 bases and 2 bases, in that order; junction bases with no gene match: 0. CDR1 is SEHNR and CDR2 is FQNEAQ in the germline V gene (reference sequence). The DNA of the CDR3 is TGTGCCAGCAGCTTAGCGGGGGGGCAAGAGACCCAGTACTTC. Translation gives CASSLAGGQETQYF.

This clone came up once. The genes are TRBV7-2 and TRBJ2-1, with 8 bases aligning to TRBD1. The CDR3 consists of 14 residues. Germline values: CDR1 SGHTA, CDR2 FQGNSA. Losses at the gene ends were 6 bases for V and 7 bases for J; bases not matched to a gene: 8. This CDR3 reads CASSPDRARNEQFF. The DNA for the CDR3 is TGTGCCAGCAGTCCGGACAGGGCACGGAATGAGCAGTTCTTC.

This rearrangement joins TRBV18 to TRBJ1-6; D unclear. CDR3 size: 15 residues. V lost 6 bases to trimming and J lost 0 bases, with 9 bases between them. CDR1 and CDR2 from the germline V gene are KGHSH and LQKENI. DNA of the CDR3: TGTGCCAGCTCGTCCTCGAGCTCCTATAATTCACCCCTCCACTTT. Its protein product is CASSSSSSYNSPLHF.

DNA of the CDR3: TGTGCCAGCAGGGGGGACAGGGCGAACACCGGGGAGCTGTTTTTT. Protein sequence: CASRGDRANTGELFF. This chain uses TRBV9 with TRBJ2-2; 9 nucleotides agree with TRBD1. The germline CDR1 and CDR2 sequences are SGDLS and YYNGEE. The CDR3 totals 15 residues. With 5 bases clipped from V and 0 bases from J, the junction kept 2 bases outside the gene matches.

This chain links TRBV5-1 with TRBJ2-1; D possibly corresponds to TRBD1 (5 bases). V lost 4 bases and J 4 bases, leaving 15 bases between the germline ends. This CDR3 contains 15 residues. Germline V gene sequence: CDR1 SGHRS, CDR2 YFSETQ. The CDR3 loop is CASSPRVTEYNEQFF. The DNA for the CDR3 is TGCGCCAGCAGCCCCAGGGTCACGGAATACAATGAGCAGTTCTTC.

V usage is TRBV19 and J usage is TRBJ1-4; the D gene is possibly TRBD1 (6 bases). Trimming shortened V by 3 bases and J by 5 bases, and 16 bases separated the two germline ends. CDR1 and CDR2 from the germline V gene are LNHDA and SQIVND (reference sequence). The CDR3 runs 16 residues. CDR3 DNA sequence: TGTGCCAGTAGTATCCTCCCGGGAGGGGGGAATGAAAAACTGTTTTTT. Translating gives CASSILPGGGNEKLFF. Complete variable domain (other parts from reference TRBV19 and TRBJ1-4): DGGITQSPKYLFRKEGQNVTLSCEQNLNHDAMYWYRQDPGQGLRLIYYSQIVNDFQKGDIAEGYSVSREKKESFPLTVTSAQKNPTAFYLCASSILPGGGNEKLFFGSGTQLSVL.

This chain links TRBV3-1 (or the pseudogene TRBV3-2) with TRBJ2-7, with a weak D call TRBD2 (6 bases). Trimming removed 0 bases from V and 2 bases from J, with 8 bases in between. Germline-derived CDR1 and CDR2 are LGHDT and YNNKEL (reference sequence). The CDR3 is 14 amino acids. The CDR3 bases are TGTGCCAGCAGCCAAGATCGACTAGCCTACGAGCAGTACTTC. It translates to CASSQDRLAYEQYF.

J is TRBJ1-1 and V is TRBV28; the D is unclear. The CDR3 consists of 13 residues. Germline V gene data show CDR1 as MDHEN and CDR2 as SYDVKM. V lost 4 bases and J lost 0, with 6 bases in between. The CDR3 DNA reads TGTGCCAGCAGTTCCTTTATGAACACTGAAGCTTTCTTT. It specifies CASSSFMNTEAFF.

The chain recombines TRBV4-3 with TRBJ1-1, with D tentatively TRBD1 (6 bases). The V end was cut by 2 bases, the J end by 2 bases, with 15 bases between. The CDR3 runs 16 residues. Germline values: CDR1 LGHNA, CDR2 YSLEER. CDR3 sequence reads: CASSQTDRSSNTEAFF. The CDR3 nucleotides are TGCGCCAGCAGCCAAACAGACAGGTCCTCCAACACTGAAGCTTTCTTT.

The rearrangement links TRBV7-2 to TRBJ2-7, with 9 nucleotides matching TRBD1. V shed 1 base and J 5 bases; nucleotides not matched to a gene: 3. This CDR3 region has 14 residues. Germline V CDR1 and CDR2: SGHTA, FQGNSA. CDR3 residues: CASSLGTGVHEQYF. CDR3 in DNA: TGTGCCAGCAGCTTAGGGACAGGGGTACACGAGCAGTACTTC.

V gene TRBV19 combines with J gene TRBJ2-5, with TRBD1 as a possible D gene (6 bases). The CDR3 loop spans 16 amino acids. The V end was cut by 3 bases, the J end by 5 bases, with 19 bases between. CDR1 LNHDA and CDR2 SQIVND come from the germline V gene (reference sequence). The CDR3 loop reads CASSIFGQSLRETQYF. Written as DNA, the CDR3 is TGTGCCAGTAGTATCTTCGGACAGAGCCTTAGGGAGACCCAGTACTTC.

The chain joins TRBV27 to TRBJ2-3; 7 nucleotides agree with TRBD1. The ends lost 10 bases at V and 8 bases at J; junction bases unmatched: 12. The CDR3 spans 13 residues. Germline V gene sequence: CDR1 MNHEY, CDR2 SMNVEV (reference sequence). This chain's CDR3 is CATTGQGVGTQYF. The CDR3 DNA reads as TGTGCCACCACGGGGCAGGGGGTAGGTACGCAGTATTTT.